This is a list of T cell receptor beta chains from one sample in a study of blood T cell repertoires in COVID-19. Only in-frame clones appear in the TCRdb table, and some are missing; sequencing was by immunoSEQ multiplex PCR. The sample has approximately 270,000 clones; nearly 90% are singletons. The source material was peripheral blood. These receptors all come from a man younger than 30 with active or convalescent COVID-19. The CDR3 runs from the conserved cysteine through the conserved F or W. D genes are given only for firm matches. Clone size, where shown, is once, few, many, or a class for clones that have expanded.

NA	TRBJ2-7	TRBD1	TRBV11-3	CASSLGTGTEQYF	TGTGCCAGCAGCTTGGGGACAGGGACCGAGCAGTACTTC
NA	TRBJ1-4	NA	TRBV2	CASRTGGTNEKLFF	TGTGCCAGCAGGACGGGGGGGACTAATGAAAAACTGTTTTTT
once	TRBJ1-1	NA	TRBV5-8	CASSLVGRMNTEAFF	TGTGCCAGCAGCTTGGTTGGCAGGATGAACACTGAAGCTTTCTTT
NA	TRBJ2-5	NA	TRBV18	CASSSTSRQETQYF	TGTGCCAGCTCTAGTACTAGTAGACAAGAGACCCAGTACTTC
NA	TRBJ1-5	NA	TRBV19	CASSVQGTNQPQHF	TGTGCCAGTAGCGTTCAGGGGACCAATCAGCCCCAGCATTTT
NA	TRBJ1-5	NA	TRBV6-5	CASSQDRGTRPQHF	TGTGCCAGCAGCCAGGACCGGGGAACGCGGCCCCAGCATTTT
once	TRBJ1-6	NA	TRBV7-3	CASSRSHGFQSPLHF	TGTGCCAGCAGTCGGAGTCACGGTTTCCAATCACCCCTCCACTTT
NA	TRBJ1-1	TRBD1	TRBV15	CATTPLSGQPNTEAFF	TGTGCCACCACTCCCCTGTCGGGACAGCCGAACACTGAAGCTTTCTTT
NA	TRBJ1-2	TRBD1	TRBV9	CASSVGQGANYYGYTF	TGTGCCAGCAGCGTAGGGCAGGGGGCGAATTACTATGGCTACACCTTC
NA	TRBJ2-3	TRBD1	TRBV7-2	CASSSGDRGYTDTQYF	TGTGCCAGCAGCTCAGGGGACAGGGGTTACACAGATACGCAGTATTTT
NA	TRBJ1-1	NA	TRBV28	CASSLSRNTEAFF	TGTGCCAGCAGTTTGAGTCGCAACACTGAAGCTTTCTTT
NA	TRBJ2-3	TRBD2	TRBV18	CASSPPGLARNTQYF	TGTGCCAGCTCACCTCCGGGACTAGCGAGGAATACGCAGTATTTT
NA	TRBJ2-1	NA	TRBV21-1	CASSTETGKFF	TGTGCCAGCAGCACCGAGACAGGGAAGTTCTTC
NA	TRBJ1-1	TRBD1	TRBV2	CASTTGVAFF	TGTGCCAGCACCACAGGGGTCGCTTTCTTT
NA	TRBJ2-1	TRBD2	TRBV5-6	CASRGLAEGNEQFF	TGTGCCAGCAGAGGACTAGCAGAGGGTAATGAGCAGTTCTTC
NA	TRBJ2-1	NA	TRBV27	CASRGQGGFDEQFF	TGTGCCAGCAGAGGGCAGGGAGGATTTGATGAGCAGTTCTTC
NA	TRBJ1-2	NA	TRBV18	CASSITSGVDGYTF	TGTGCCAGCTCAATTACCTCAGGGGTAGATGGCTACACCTTC
NA	TRBJ2-7	TRBD2	TRBV3-1/TRBV3-2	CASSPGTSGREQYF	TGTGCCAGCAGCCCCGGGACTAGCGGGAGAGAGCAGTACTTC
few	TRBJ2-1	TRBD2	TRBV7-3	CASSRTSDYNEQFF	TGTGCCAGCAGTCGGACTAGCGACTACAATGAGCAGTTCTTC
NA	TRBJ1-2	TRBD1	TRBV30	CAWSVRTGALIRHGYTF	TGTGCCTGGAGTGTACGAACAGGGGCCCTAATACGCCATGGCTACACCTTC
NA	TRBJ1-1	NA	TRBV28	CASSLAALGITEAFF	TGTGCCAGCAGTTTAGCGGCCCTTGGCATCACTGAAGCTTTCTTT
NA	TRBJ2-7	NA	TRBV28	CASSSPPTGTYEQYF	TGTGCCAGCAGTTCCCCTCCGACAGGAACCTACGAGCAGTACTTC
few	TRBJ2-7	NA	TRBV4-1	CASSQVGGYEQYF	TGCGCCAGCAGCCAAGTTGGAGGCTACGAGCAGTACTTC
NA	TRBJ1-2	TRBD1	TRBV4-3	CASSQDLGTGDGYTF	TGCGCCAGCAGCCAAGATCTGGGGACAGGGGATGGCTACACCTTC
NA	TRBJ2-1	NA	TRBV12-5	CASGSARGQYNEQFF	TGTGCTAGTGGTTCCGCCCGGGGTCAATACAATGAGCAGTTCTTC
few	TRBJ1-3	NA	TRBV4-3	CASSQEARGHTIYF	TGCGCCAGCAGCCAAGAAGCCAGGGGCCACACCATATATTTT
NA	TRBJ1-5	TRBD1	TRBV7-9	CASSRTGSYQPQHF	TGTGCCAGCAGCCGGACAGGGAGTTATCAGCCCCAGCATTTT
NA	TRBJ2-5	TRBD2	TRBV28	CASASGGAEETQYF	TGTGCCAGCGCCAGCGGGGGGGCGGAAGAGACCCAGTACTTC
NA	TRBJ1-1	NA	TRBV28	CASKRGGNTEAFF	TGTGCCAGCAAGAGGGGGGGAAACACTGAAGCTTTCTTT
NA	TRBJ1-3	NA	TRBV9	CASSAHRAGNTIYF	TGTGCCAGCAGCGCCCACAGGGCTGGAAACACCATATATTTT
NA	TRBJ2-3	TRBD2	TRBV11-2	CASSLDISGRSTDTQYF	TGTGCCAGCAGCTTAGATATTAGCGGGCGGAGCACAGATACGCAGTATTTT
NA	TRBJ1-1	NA	TRBV7-8	CASSLTRDTEAFF	TGTGCCAGCAGCTTAACTCGGGACACTGAAGCTTTCTTT
NA	TRBJ2-3	TRBD1	TRBV7-2	CASSFYRGADTQYF	TGTGCCAGCAGCTTCTACAGGGGGGCAGATACGCAGTATTTT
NA	TRBJ1-2	NA	TRBV19	CASSNAPEGGSYGYTF	TGTGCCAGTAGCAACGCACCGGAGGGAGGGTCCTATGGCTACACCTTC
NA	TRBJ2-2	NA	TRBV30	CAWGLHRVIRSGELFF	TGTGCCTGGGGATTGCACAGGGTGATTAGGTCCGGGGAGCTGTTTTTT
NA	TRBJ1-1	NA	TRBV6-5	CASRAQVNRNTEAFF	TGTGCCAGCAGAGCACAGGTGAACAGGAACACTGAAGCTTTCTTT
NA	TRBJ2-3	NA	TRBV10-3	CAISEARAGVDTQFF	TGTGCCATCAGTGAAGCCAGGGCAGGGGTAGATACGCAGTTTTTT
NA	TRBJ2-7	TRBD2	TRBV6-5	CASRVAGTSSYEQYF	TGTGCCAGCAGAGTAGCGGGGACGAGCTCCTACGAGCAGTACTTC
NA	TRBJ2-1	TRBD2	TRBV5-1	CASSLASGGSYNEQFF	TGCGCCAGCAGCTTGGCCAGCGGGGGTTCCTACAATGAGCAGTTCTTC
NA	TRBJ1-5	TRBD1	TRBV6-2/TRBV6-3	CASSPSMKGAGNQPQHF	TGTGCCAGCAGTCCGTCAATGAAGGGGGCTGGCAATCAGCCCCAGCATTTT
once	TRBJ2-7	TRBD2	TRBV4-3	CASSQFSGTRYEQYF	TGCGCCAGCAGCCAATTTAGCGGGACTAGATACGAGCAGTACTTC
NA	TRBJ1-2	NA	TRBV2	CASSVGQQNYGYTF	TGTGCCAGCAGTGTGGGGCAGCAGAACTATGGCTACACCTTC
NA	TRBJ1-2	TRBD1	TRBV19	CASSIDGDRGFGYTF	TGTGCCAGTAGTATAGACGGAGACAGGGGGTTTGGCTACACCTTC
NA	TRBJ2-2	TRBD2	TRBV5-1	CASSFASGKTGELFF	TGCGCCAGCAGCTTTGCTAGCGGGAAAACCGGGGAGCTGTTTTTT
NA	TRBJ2-1	NA	TRBV6-6	CASRVGDSEQFF	TGTGCCAGCAGGGTCGGAGACAGTGAGCAGTTCTTC
once	TRBJ1-6	TRBD1	TRBV6-6	CASSYKGATYNSPLHF	TGTGCCAGCAGTTACAAGGGGGCAACCTATAATTCACCCCTCCACTTT
NA	TRBJ2-2	TRBD2	TRBV29-1	CSGGRVAGETGELFF	TGCAGCGGGGGGAGGGTAGCGGGCGAGACCGGGGAGCTGTTTTTT